This T cell receptor (beta chain) was recovered during a study of regulatory T cells in long-lasting Graves disease. The CDR3 spans 14 residues. V was pared by 5 bases and J by 2 bases, with 5 bases of the junction left unmatched. From germline, CDR1 is SQVTM and CDR2 ANQGSEA. iRepertoire HTBI primers and Arm-PCR of CDR3 regions built TCR beta libraries. Using its own MiXCR run on the multiplex PCR reads, TCRdb lists one record per CDR3 protein. This sample has a few hundred thousand distinct CDR3 sequences; less than 25% occur once, and the top ten carry approximately 28%. As to time point: persistent/refractory GD, antithyroid drugs over 5 years with positive TRAb. Making the TCR library involved RNA that had been extracted from PBMCs.

The sequence was obtained from a female donor with Graves disease. This sequence joins TRBV29-1 and TRBJ2-2; 7 bases map to TRBD1. Sample: peripheral blood mononuclear cells (PBMCs), taken when the disease was refractory, from a patient treated with antithyroid drugs. The CDR3 sequence: CSVTGDSNTGELFF. The CDR3 bases are TGCAGCGTTACCGGGGACAGCAACACCGGGGAGCTGTTTTTT.